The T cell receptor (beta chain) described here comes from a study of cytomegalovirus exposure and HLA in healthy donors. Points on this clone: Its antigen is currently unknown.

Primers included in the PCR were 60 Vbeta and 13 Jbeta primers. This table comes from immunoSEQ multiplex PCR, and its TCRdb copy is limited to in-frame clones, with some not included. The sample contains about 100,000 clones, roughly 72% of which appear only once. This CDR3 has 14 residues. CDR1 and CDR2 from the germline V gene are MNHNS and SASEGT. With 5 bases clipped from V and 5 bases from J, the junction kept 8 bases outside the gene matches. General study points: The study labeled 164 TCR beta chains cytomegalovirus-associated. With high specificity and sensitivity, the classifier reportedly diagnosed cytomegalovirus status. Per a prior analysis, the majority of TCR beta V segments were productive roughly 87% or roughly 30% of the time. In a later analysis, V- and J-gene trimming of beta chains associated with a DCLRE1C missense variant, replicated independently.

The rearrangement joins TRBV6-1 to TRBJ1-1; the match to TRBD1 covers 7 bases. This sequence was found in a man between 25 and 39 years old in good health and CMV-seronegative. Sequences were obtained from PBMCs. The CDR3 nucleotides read TGTGCCAGCAGTCCCATCGACAGGGAGACTGAAGCTTTCTTT. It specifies CASSPIDRETEAFF.